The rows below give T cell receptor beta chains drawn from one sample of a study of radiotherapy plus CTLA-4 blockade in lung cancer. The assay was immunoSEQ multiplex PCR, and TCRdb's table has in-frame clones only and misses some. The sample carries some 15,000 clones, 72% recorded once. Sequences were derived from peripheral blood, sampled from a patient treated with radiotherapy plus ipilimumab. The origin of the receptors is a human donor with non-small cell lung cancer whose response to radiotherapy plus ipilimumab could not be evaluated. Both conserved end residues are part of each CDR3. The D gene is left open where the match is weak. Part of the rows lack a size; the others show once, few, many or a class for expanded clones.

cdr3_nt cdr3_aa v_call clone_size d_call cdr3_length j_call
TGTGCCAGCAGCTCTAATTTTGTTGAATCACCCCTCCACTTT CASSSNFVESPLHF TRBV7-9 . . 14 TRBJ1-6
TGTGCCAGCAGTCCTCCGGGACAGGGATCCACTGAAGCTTTCTTT CASSPPGQGSTEAFF TRBV28 . TRBD1 15 TRBJ1-1
TGTGCCATCAGTGAACACCGACAGGGAGAGACCCAGTACTTC CAISEHRQGETQYF TRBV10-3 . TRBD1 14 TRBJ2-5
TGTGCCAGCAGCCCCATCAGGGAGAACACTGAAGCTTTCTTT CASSPIRENTEAFF TRBV4-2 . . 14 TRBJ1-1
TGTGCCTGGAGCGCGGACACAGTTGCAACTAATGAAAAACTGTTTTTT CAWSADTVATNEKLFF TRBV30 . . 16 TRBJ1-4
TGCAGCGCTGAACAGGGGGGATATACAGATACGCAGTATTTT CSAEQGGYTDTQYF TRBV29-1 . TRBD1 14 TRBJ2-3
TGTGCTACAGGGCAGGTGCGGGGGGAGACCGGGGAGCTGTTTTTT CATGQVRGETGELFF TRBV12-5 . TRBD2 15 TRBJ2-2
TGTGCCAGCAGCTTGGCCTTAGCCGGACAGGGGGCAGATACGCAGTATTTT CASSLALAGQGADTQYF TRBV5-4 . TRBD1 17 TRBJ2-3
TGTGCCAGCAGCCCGGCCGGGGGCAATGAGCAGTTCTTC CASSPAGGNEQFF TRBV9 . . 13 TRBJ2-1
TGTGCCAGCAGTACCGGGACTGAAACAGATACGCAGTATTTT CASSTGTETDTQYF TRBV27 once . 14 TRBJ2-3
TGTGCCAGCAGCTCAGGACAGTTAGCGTGGCAAGAGACCCAGTACTTC CASSSGQLAWQETQYF TRBV7-2 . . 16 TRBJ2-5
TGTGCCAGCAGCCAAGCAGTGATGAACACTGAAGCTTTCTTT CASSQAVMNTEAFF TRBV4-2 few . 14 TRBJ1-1
TGTGCCAGCAGTGAGGTATTTGACAGCCCTGGCGAGCAGTACTTC CASSEVFDSPGEQYF TRBV6-1 . . 15 TRBJ2-7
TGTGCCAGCAGTTCTAATCTAGCGGGGTCAGATACGCAGTATTTT CASSSNLAGSDTQYF TRBV6-6 . TRBD2 15 TRBJ2-3
TGTGCCAGCAGCCCCGGACAGGGTTGGAATGAGCAGTTCTTC CASSPGQGWNEQFF TRBV7-9 few TRBD1 14 TRBJ2-1
TGTGCCAGCTCACCAAATCCGGTGCTAGACTATGAAAAACTGTTTTTT CASSPNPVLDYEKLFF TRBV18 medium-sized . 16 TRBJ1-4
TGTGCCAGCAGCTCGGCGGGGCAGGTCTATAATTCACCCCTCCACTTT CASSSAGQVYNSPLHF TRBV5-5 . . 16 TRBJ1-6
TGTGCCAGCAGCTTACCCGATCACGACAGGGGCACTGAAGCTTTCTTT CASSLPDHDRGTEAFF TRBV7-3 . TRBD1 16 TRBJ1-1
TGTGCCAACCGTCGGGGGTATAACTATGGCTACACCTTC CANRRGYNYGYTF TRBV10-3 . . 13 TRBJ1-2
TGTGCCAGCAGCCCGAGCACCGACACTGAAGCTTTCTTT CASSPSTDTEAFF TRBV27 . . 13 TRBJ1-1
TGTGCCAGCAGTCGCGGGGGAAATCGTAACAATGAGCAGTTCTTC CASSRGGNRNNEQFF TRBV2 . TRBD2 15 TRBJ2-1
TGTGCCAGCAGCCTCTCCTCCGGGACAGGGGGCTACGAGCAGTACTTC CASSLSSGTGGYEQYF TRBV11-3 . TRBD1 16 TRBJ2-7
TGTGCCAGCAGTTATCCCGGGACAGGGAACGAGCAGTACTTC CASSYPGTGNEQYF TRBV6-5 . TRBD1 14 TRBJ2-7
TGTGCCAGCAGTACGACAGGTCTCAGCTCCTACGAGCAGTACTTC CASSTTGLSSYEQYF TRBV6-6 . . 15 TRBJ2-7
TGTGCTAGCAGCGAGGGTCGAGAGGGCGAGCAGTACTTC CASSEGREGEQYF TRBV7-7 . . 13 TRBJ2-7
TGTGCTAGTGGTTTGGGGCAGGAAGCTTTCTTT CASGLGQEAFF TRBV12-5 . . 11 TRBJ1-1
TGCGCCAGCAGTGACGGGGGGGCTCGCGATGAGCAGTTCTTC CASSDGGARDEQFF TRBV10-1 . TRBD2 14 TRBJ2-1
TGTGCCAGCAGCTCACAAGTGGCCCTCCAGGGCGACGGCGGATTAAGCACTGAAGCTTTCTTT CASSSQVALQGDGGLSTEAFF TRBV28 . . 21 TRBJ1-1
TGTGCCAGCATGGCAGACTATGGCTACACCTTC CASMADYGYTF TRBV2 few . 11 TRBJ1-2
TGTGCCAGCAGCTTAGTATCAGGGTGGAGCAATCAGCCCCAGCATTTT CASSLVSGWSNQPQHF TRBV11-2 . . 16 TRBJ1-5
TGTGCCAGCAGTTACTCGCCCAGAACCGGGGAGCTGTTTTTT CASSYSPRTGELFF TRBV6-6 . . 14 TRBJ2-2
TGTGCCAGTAGTATAATTGGGACAGACGAGCGAGGAAACACCATATATTTT CASSIIGTDERGNTIYF TRBV19 . TRBD1 17 TRBJ1-3
TGTGCCAGCGCCCGATCCCTAGGGGCTGAAGCTTTCTTT CASARSLGAEAFF TRBV7-9 . . 13 TRBJ1-1
TGTGCCAGCAGCTACATTAGCCGCTCTGGAAACACCATATATTTT CASSYISRSGNTIYF TRBV5-8 few . 15 TRBJ1-3
TGTGCCAGCAGCTCCGGGACAGTAGATGGCTACACCTTC CASSSGTVDGYTF TRBV7-2 . TRBD1 13 TRBJ1-2
TGCGCCAGCGCCTCGGGTGGGGGGTCGGGAGAGACCCAGTACTTC CASASGGGSGETQYF TRBV5-1 . . 15 TRBJ2-5
TGTGCCAGCCAAGGACAGGGAGAAGGTCAGCCCCAGCATTTT CASQGQGEGQPQHF TRBV27 few TRBD1 14 TRBJ1-5
TGTGCCAGCAGTGAAGGATGGACTAGCGGGGGAGGAGATACGCAGTATTTT CASSEGWTSGGGDTQYF TRBV6-1 . TRBD2 17 TRBJ2-3
TGTGCCAGCAGCCCTACAGGGATAAGCAATCAGCCCCAGCATTTT CASSPTGISNQPQHF TRBV27 . . 15 TRBJ1-5
TGTGCCAGCCTACAGGGGATGAACACTGAAGCTTTCTTT CASLQGMNTEAFF TRBV2 . TRBD1 13 TRBJ1-1
TGTGCCAGCAGCCCCGGGACTAGCGGGGATGAGCAGTTCTTC CASSPGTSGDEQFF TRBV5-6 . TRBD2 14 TRBJ2-1
TGTGCCAGCAGTGAAGAGGAGACAGGGGGAAACACCATATATTTT CASSEEETGGNTIYF TRBV2 medium-sized TRBD1 15 TRBJ1-3
TGTGCCAGCAGCTCTTCTCCCTCCGACAGCCCATCCTACAATGAGCAGTTCTTC CASSSSPSDSPSYNEQFF TRBV7-9 medium-sized . 18 TRBJ2-1
TGTGCCAGCAGCCAAGGGACAGATATCATGAACACTGAAGCTTTCTTT CASSQGTDIMNTEAFF TRBV4-2 . . 16 TRBJ1-1
TGTGCCAGTAGTTCCAACAGGGGAGCTGGGGCCAACGTCCTGACTTTC CASSSNRGAGANVLTF TRBV19 . TRBD1 16 TRBJ2-6
TGCGCCAGCAGCTTGGCTACTAGCGGGGGAACTGAGCAGTTCTTC CASSLATSGGTEQFF TRBV5-1 . TRBD2 15 TRBJ2-1
TGTGCCTGGAGTGAAAAAACGGGGGGTGGTGGAAACACCATATATTTT CAWSEKTGGGGNTIYF TRBV30 . . 16 TRBJ1-3
TGTGCCAGCAGAGGGGTCGGAGAAAAACTGTTTTTT CASRGVGEKLFF TRBV6-5 . . 12 TRBJ1-4
TGTGCCAGCAGTCAGGACAGTGGGCCCAATCAGCCCCAGCATTTT CASSQDSGPNQPQHF TRBV6-1 . . 15 TRBJ1-5
TGTGCCTGGAGCCAATGGGGCGCTGAAGCTTTCTTT CAWSQWGAEAFF TRBV30 once . 12 TRBJ1-1
TGCAGCGTTGAAAGCCCCTACGAGCAGTACTTC CSVESPYEQYF TRBV29-1 . . 11 TRBJ2-7
TGTGCCAGCAGGGACAGTGGCGCAGATACGCAGTATTTT CASRDSGADTQYF TRBV7-2 . . 13 TRBJ2-3
TGTGCCGGAGGATTTAGCAATCAGCCCCAGCATTTT CAGGFSNQPQHF TRBV6-1 . . 12 TRBJ1-5